The 30 T cell receptor beta chains given below trace back to one sample, sequenced in a study of technical replicates of blood from a few donors. Only in-frame clones appear in the TCRdb table, and some are missing; sequencing was by immunoSEQ multiplex PCR. The sample has roughly 60,000 clones; about 91% are singletons. The sequenced sample consisted of PBMCs. The receptors were sampled from a human donor in good health. Some clones in this sample may be carry-over from other donors' samples.

V and J are TRBV30 and TRBJ2-1; D gene ambiguous. CDR1 is GTSNPN, CDR2 SVGIG, per germline (reference sequence). CDR3 length: 14 residues. The ends were cut back, 2 bases at V and 8 bases at J, with 16 bases in the middle. The CDR3 is CAWSFGGGVDEQFF. CDR3 DNA sequence: TGTGCCTGGAGTTTCGGCGGTGGAGTCGATGAGCAGTTCTTC.

In its sample, this clone was seen a few times. This rearrangement joins TRBV7-6 to TRBJ2-1, with D perhaps matching TRBD2 (6 bases). The CDR3 has 12 residues. V was shortened by 2 bases and J by 7 bases, with 6 bases between the two germline ends. CDR1 and CDR2 from the germline V gene are SGHVS and FNYEAQ. CDR3 sequence: CASSLLANEQFF. CDR3 bases: TGTGCCAGCAGCTTACTAGCGAATGAGCAGTTCTTC.

The chain combines TRBV6-1 with TRBJ2-2, with 7 bases that match TRBD2. The CDR3 is 11 residues long. The germline gives CDR1 MNHNS, CDR2 SASEGT. V shed 8 bases, J shed 8 bases, and the junction held 2 bases outside the gene matches. The CDR3: CASQAGGELFF. CDR3 sequence (DNA): TGTGCCAGCCAAGCGGGAGGGGAGCTGTTTTTT.

This clone appeared once. The rearrangement uses TRBV10-3 and TRBJ2-5, with 13 bases fitting TRBD2. The CDR3 length is 16 residues. J lost 4 bases, V lost 6 bases, and 8 bases had no gene match. CDR1 is ENHRY and CDR2 is SYGVKD in the germline V gene. CDR3 bases: TGTGCCATCAGCAATGGACTAGCGGGGGCCTCAGAGACCCAGTACTTC. Residues: CAISNGLAGASETQYF.

The chain employs TRBV7-9 and TRBJ2-7; D is perhaps TRBD2 (6 bases). The CDR3 has 12 amino acids. Deletions cut 3 bases from V and 6 bases from J, with 9 bases between. CDR1 SEHNR and CDR2 FQNEAQ come from the germline V gene (reference sequence). This CDR3 reads CASSLGLLEQYF. CDR3 bases: TGTGCCAGCAGCTTGGGACTTCTCGAGCAGTACTTC.

The genes are TRBV30 and TRBJ1-4; 7 nucleotides match TRBD1. Germline trimming cut 5 bases from V and 4 bases from J; bases unmatched to any gene: 10. The CDR3 has 15 amino acids. Germline lookup yields CDR1 GTSNPN and CDR2 SVGIG (reference sequence). CDR3 coding DNA: TGTGCCTGGGCTATCGGGACAGCCTTTAATGAAAAACTGTTTTTT. Residues: CAWAIGTAFNEKLFF.

This clone was picked up one time. This chain links TRBV7-2 with TRBJ2-3, with D unclear. V lost 5 bases and J 6 bases, leaving 9 bases between the germline ends. In germline, CDR1 is SGHTA, CDR2 FQGNSA. The CDR3 length is 12 residues. In nucleotides, the CDR3 is TGTGCCAGCAGCGTAACGGTGGATACGCAGTATTTT. This sequence encodes CASSVTVDTQYF.

This chain uses TRBV7-9 with TRBJ2-3, with 7 bases aligning to TRBD2. CDR1 SEHNR and CDR2 FQNEAQ come from the germline V gene (reference sequence). V dropped 6 bases and J dropped 5; count of bases not matched to a gene: 14. The CDR3 extends over 16 amino acids. The CDR3 here is CASSSYGGRDGDTQYF. CDR3 sequence (DNA): TGTGCCAGCAGTTCCTATGGCGGGAGAGATGGAGATACGCAGTATTTT.

The rearrangement uses TRBV6-1 and TRBJ1-1, with D perhaps TRBD1 (6 bases). This CDR3 has 12 residues. Trimming took off 3 bases at V and 7 bases at J, with 9 bases between the two ends. Germline lookup yields CDR1 MNHNS and CDR2 SASEGT. The CDR3, as DNA: TGTGCCAGCAGTGAGGACAGCGTTGAAGCTTTCTTT. It codes for CASSEDSVEAFF.

This chain connects TRBV23-1 to TRBJ2-7; D might be TRBD2 (6 bases). TRBV23-1 has ORF status, its function being uncertain. The CDR3 spans 14 residues. V was cut by 5 bases and J by 2 bases, with 13 bases left in between. The CDR3 region is CASSSGGRPYEQYF. The CDR3 DNA follows: TGCGCCAGCAGTTCCGGGGGACGACCCTACGAGCAGTACTTC.

This sequence joins TRBV6-6 and TRBJ2-7; D uncertain. From germline, CDR1 is MNHNY and CDR2 SVGAGI (reference sequence). CDR3 length equals 15 residues. V lost 2 bases, J lost 6 bases, and 17 bases lay in between. The CDR3 DNA reads TGTGCCAGCAGTTACAACATCGCGGCCCCGGGCGAGCAGTACTTC. Protein product: CASSYNIAAPGEQYF.

This rearrangement joins TRBV29-1 to TRBJ2-5, with 8 bases fitting TRBD1. Unmatched junction bases numbered 5, after V lost 3 bases and J lost 5 bases. The CDR3 totals 13 residues. Germline V gives CDR1 SQVTM, CDR2 ANQGSEA. The CDR3: CSVDRTGKETQYF. CDR3 nucleotides: TGCAGCGTTGACCGGACAGGGAAGGAGACCCAGTACTTC.

CDR3 in amino acids: CAWSEGLANIQYF. DNA for the CDR3: TGTGCCTGGAGTGAGGGACTTGCAAACATTCAGTACTTC. This chain links TRBV30 with TRBJ2-4; perhaps TRBD2 as D (6 bases). Germline CDR1 GTSNPN, CDR2 SVGIG (reference sequence). V gave up 1 base and J gave up 6 bases, with 10 bases separating them. The CDR3 runs 13 residues.

The chain joins TRBV12-5 to TRBJ2-2; D is perhaps TRBD2 (5 bases). The CDR3 totals 14 residues. V shed 6 bases and J shed 3 bases, with 11 bases lying between them. Germline CDR1 and CDR2: LGHNT and FRNRAP. The CDR3 bases are TGTGCTAGTGGAACCTCAGCGGACACCGGGGAGCTGTTTTTT. As protein: CASGTSADTGELFF.

The gene calls are TRBV7-6 and TRBJ1-1; D remains ambiguous. V lost 10 bases and J lost 0, with 15 bases in between. Germline V gene lookup returns CDR1 SGHVS and CDR2 FNYEAQ. This CDR3 spans 14 amino acids. CDR3 residues: CATYSGSMNTEAFF. The CDR3 coding sequence is TGTGCCACGTACTCCGGGTCGATGAACACTGAAGCTTTCTTT.

The genes are TRBV4-3 and TRBJ2-2, with a weak D call TRBD1 (6 bases). This CDR3 region has 12 residues. Per the germline V gene, CDR1 is LGHNA and CDR2 is YSLEER. Trimming left V 4 bases short and J 6 bases short, with 6 bases between. The CDR3 region is CASSRGPGELFF. In DNA, the CDR3 is TGCGCCAGCAGCCGGGGGCCCGGGGAGCTGTTTTTT.

The chain joins TRBV6-5 to TRBJ2-3; 9 positions agree with TRBD2. Germline V gives CDR1 MNHEY, CDR2 SVGAGI. This CDR3 comprises 13 residues. J lost 5 bases, V lost 6 bases, and 3 bases had no gene match. The CDR3 coding sequence is TGTGCCAGCAGCCGACTAGCGGAAGATACGCAGTATTTT. Amino acid sequence: CASSRLAEDTQYF.

The gene calls are TRBV6-1 and TRBJ1-1; 10 nucleotides align to TRBD1. V was clipped by 6 bases and J by 5 bases; unmatched bases: 9. Germline values: CDR1 MNHNS, CDR2 SASEGT. The CDR3 is 15 amino acids. The CDR3: CASRGAGTGVTEAFF. In nucleotides, the CDR3 is TGTGCCAGCAGGGGGGCCGGGACAGGGGTTACTGAAGCTTTCTTT.

The J gene is TRBJ1-2, the V gene TRBV6-6; TRBD1 is a possible D gene (6 bases). The germline gives CDR1 MNHNY, CDR2 SVGAGI (reference sequence). The CDR3 is made up of 14 amino acids. Trimming cost V 5 bases and J 0 bases, with 10 bases left between them. The CDR3 DNA sequence: TGTGCCAGCAGTGCACAGGGATCTAACTATGGCTACACCTTC. Protein sequence: CASSAQGSNYGYTF.

The gene calls are TRBV18 and TRBJ1-5, with 7 positions matching TRBD1. The V gene end was trimmed by 1 base and the J gene end by 0 bases; junction bases not matched to a gene: 12. This CDR3 has 19 residues. The V gene's germline CDR1 is KGHSH and CDR2 LQKENI. For the CDR3, the DNA is TGTGCCAGCTCACCACTAGGACAGGTGGAGGTTTATAGCAATCAGCCCCAGCATTTT. Protein: CASSPLGQVEVYSNQPQHF.

This chain links TRBV29-1 with TRBJ2-3, with 7 bases fitting TRBD1. The CDR3 is 16 residues long. CDR1 and CDR2 (germline): SQVTM, ANQGSEA. Trimming cost V 5 bases and J 0 bases; bases outside gene matches: 11. CDR3 sequence (DNA): TGCAGCGTTCTTGGGACCCGGACAGGTAGCACAGATACGCAGTATTTT. Amino acids: CSVLGTRTGSTDTQYF.

The rearrangement links TRBV27 to TRBJ1-6; D is unclear. The CDR3 contains 17 residues. CDR1 MNHEY and CDR2 SMNVEV come from the germline V gene (reference sequence). V lost 1 base, J lost 1 base, and 11 bases lay in between. The CDR3 DNA is TGTGCCAGCAGTTTATATCCCCCGGGATCCTATAATTCACCCCTCCACTTT. This codes for CASSLYPPGSYNSPLHF.

This clone was detected only once. The chain couples TRBV7-8 to TRBJ2-5; TRBD2 aligns across 8 bases. The trim removed 5 bases at V and 2 bases at J, leaving 4 bases unmatched. Per the germline V gene, CDR1 is SGHVS and CDR2 is FQNEAQ. This CDR3 is 14 amino acids long. In DNA, the CDR3 is TGTGCCAGCAGCCCGATAGCGGGGCAAGAGACCCAGTACTTC. Its protein is CASSPIAGQETQYF.

The DNA of the CDR3 is TGTGCCAGCAGCATCCGGGACACCTACGAGCAGTACTTC. Translated: CASSIRDTYEQYF. V is TRBV21-1 and J is TRBJ2-7; whether TRBD1, the table's D call, matches the DNA was not checked. TRBV21-1 is deemed a pseudogene. The length of the CDR3 is 13 residues.

The J gene is TRBJ1-4, the V gene TRBV7-6; D may be TRBD1 (6 bases). CDR3 length: 14 amino acids. Germline loops: CDR1 SGHVS, CDR2 FNYEAQ. The V gene lost 2 bases and the J gene lost 6 bases, with 10 bases spanning the gap. CDR3 in amino acids: CASSLLYRDEKLFF. Here the CDR3 DNA reads TGTGCCAGCAGCTTACTTTACAGGGATGAAAAACTGTTTTTT. Complete variable domain (other parts from reference TRBV7-6 and TRBJ1-4): GAGVSQSPRYKVTKRGQDVALRCDPISGHVSLYWYRQALGQGPEFLTYFNYEAQQDKSGLPNDRFSAERPEGSISTLTIQRTEQRDSAMYRCASSLLYRDEKLFFGSGTQLSVL.

The genes are TRBV11-2 and TRBJ1-1; D gene unclear. CDR1 is SGHAT, CDR2 FQNNGV, per germline. With 2 bases removed from V and 1 base from J, the gap between germline ends came to 5 bases. The CDR3 has 13 amino acids. The CDR3 is CASSLLKNTEAFF. CDR3 nucleotides: TGTGCCAGCAGCTTATTAAAGAACACTGAAGCTTTCTTT.

V is TRBV4-1 and J is TRBJ1-5; no clear D gene. CDR1 and CDR2 (germline): MGHRA, YSYEKL. CDR3 size: 13 residues. The V and J ends lost 0 bases and 4 bases respectively, with 4 bases between them. In nucleotides, the CDR3 is TGCGCCAGCAGCCAAGACATTAATCAGCCCCAGCATTTT. Its protein product is CASSQDINQPQHF.

This clone was detected once. The DNA for the CDR3 is TGTGCCAGCAGCTTTTTAGCGGGAGGTTCGGGTGAGCAGTTCTTC. It specifies CASSFLAGGSGEQFF. The chain has TRBV7-2 and TRBJ2-1, with 10 bases fitting TRBD2. Germline CDR1 reads SGHTA; CDR2 reads FQGNSA. The CDR3 extends over 15 amino acids. V gave up 3 bases and J gave up 9 bases; unmatched junction bases: 8.

This clone was observed a single time. This chain connects TRBV7-9 to TRBJ2-3; 9 positions match TRBD2. V was pared by 2 bases and J by 0 bases, with 0 bases of the junction left unmatched. The CDR3 is 15 residues long. The V gene's germline CDR1 is SEHNR and CDR2 FQNEAQ (reference sequence). CDR3 residues: CASSLLAGSTDTQYF. DNA for the CDR3: TGTGCCAGCAGCTTACTAGCGGGAAGCACAGATACGCAGTATTTT.

In its sample, this clone was seen a few times. The chain recombines TRBV7-8 with TRBJ1-4; D possibly corresponds to TRBD1 (5 bases). Trimming cost V 5 bases and J 7 bases, with 11 bases left between them. This CDR3 is built from 13 residues. Germline V gene sequence: CDR1 SGHVS, CDR2 FQNEAQ. CDR3 sequence reads: CASSPRVVEKLFF. The CDR3 nucleotides read TGTGCCAGCAGCCCCAGGGTGGTTGAAAAACTGTTTTTT.